This T cell receptor (beta chain) originates from a study of control samples from healthy donors and cancer patients. This table comes from immunoSEQ multiplex PCR, and its TCRdb copy is limited to in-frame clones, with some not included. The sample carries around 83,000 clones, approximately 93% recorded once. The sample consisted of PBMCs. This clonotype was obtained from a middle-aged woman with lung cancer.

CDR3 coding DNA: TGTGCCAGCAGCCTGGGACAGTTAAACACTGAAGCTTTCTTT. Translating it yields CASSLGQLNTEAFF. The chain is built from TRBV7-9 and TRBJ1-1, with 7 nucleotides matching TRBD1. Germline CDR1 and CDR2: SEHNR and FQNEAQ (reference sequence). CDR3 length: 14 residues. J lost 2 bases, V lost 5 bases, and 5 bases had no gene match.